This TCR beta chain derives from a study of T cells in Graves' hyperthyroidism and ophthalmopathy. TCR beta CDR3 regions were amplified from RNA. The primer set for the first-round RT-PCR of the TCR CDR3 was HTBI. MiXCR was run by TCRdb on the multiplex PCR reads, yielding one entry per CDR3 protein. The sample has 540,000 or so distinct CDR3 sequences, 15% to 17% seen once; the top ten hold roughly 7.3%. Patients aged 18 to 65 had newly diagnosed hyperthyroidism lasting under 2 months. The germline gives CDR1 LGHDT, CDR2 YNNKEL (reference sequence). CDR3 length: 18 residues. V lost 1 base and J lost 9; bases outside the gene matches: 17. This clonotype was observed at least ten times.

The sample was blood. V is TRBV3-1 and J is TRBJ2-1; TRBD2 agrees at 8 bases. The source of this sequence is a young woman with Graves' hyperthyroidism. For the CDR3, the DNA is TGTGCCAGCAGCCAAGGGGGCTATTTGGGGACTAGGCCTTTTGAGCAGTTCTTC. Its protein product is CASSQGGYLGTRPFEQFF.